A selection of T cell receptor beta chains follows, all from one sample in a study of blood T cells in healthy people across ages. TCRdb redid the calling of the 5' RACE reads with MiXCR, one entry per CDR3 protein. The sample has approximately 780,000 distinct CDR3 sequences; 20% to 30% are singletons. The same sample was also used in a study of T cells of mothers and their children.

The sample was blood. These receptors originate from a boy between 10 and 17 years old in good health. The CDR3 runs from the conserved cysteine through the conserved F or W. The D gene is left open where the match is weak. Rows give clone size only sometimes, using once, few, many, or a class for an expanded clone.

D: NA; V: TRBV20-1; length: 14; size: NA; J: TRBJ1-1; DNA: TGCAGTGCGAACCGCGAGGGTTCGGACACTGAAGCTTTCTTT; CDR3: CSANREGSDTEAFF
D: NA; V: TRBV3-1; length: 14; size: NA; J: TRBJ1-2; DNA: TGTGCCGCGGCGGGAGCGGGTCCTTCCTATGGCTACACCTTC; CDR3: CAAAGAGPSYGYTF
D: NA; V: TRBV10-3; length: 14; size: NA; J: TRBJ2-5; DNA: TGTGCCATGAAGCCGACAGGAGATCAAGAGACCCAGTACTTC; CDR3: CAMKPTGDQETQYF
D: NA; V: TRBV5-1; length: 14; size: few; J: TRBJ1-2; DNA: TGCGCCAGCAGCCAAGGGGACATTAACTATGGCTACACCTTC; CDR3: CASSQGDINYGYTF
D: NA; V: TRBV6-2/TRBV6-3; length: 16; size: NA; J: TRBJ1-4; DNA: TGTGCCAGCAGCGGGGGCCAACAGGGACTGGATGAAAAACTGTTTTTT; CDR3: CASSGGQQGLDEKLFF
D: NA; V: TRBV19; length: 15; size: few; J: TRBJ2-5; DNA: TGTGCCAGTAGTTTCCGGGCCAAGACTAGGGAGACCCAGTACTTC; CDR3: CASSFRAKTRETQYF
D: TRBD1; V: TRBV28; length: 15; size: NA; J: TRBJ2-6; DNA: TGTGCCAGCAGGGACAGGAGGTCTGGGGCCAACGTCCTGACTTTC; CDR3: CASRDRRSGANVLTF
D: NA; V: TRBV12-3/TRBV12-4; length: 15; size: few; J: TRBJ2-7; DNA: TGTGCCAGCAGTTTAGGCTCCGGGCCCACGGGCGAGCAGTACTTC; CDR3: CASSLGSGPTGEQYF
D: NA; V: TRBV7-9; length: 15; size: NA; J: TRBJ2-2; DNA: TGTGCCAGCAGCCACGGACCGAAGAACACCGGGGAGCTGTTTTTT; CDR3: CASSHGPKNTGELFF
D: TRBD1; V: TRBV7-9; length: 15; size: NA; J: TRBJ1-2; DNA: TGTGCCAGCAGCGAGGGACAGGGGCGATACTATGGCTACGCCTTC; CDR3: CASSEGQGRYYGYAF
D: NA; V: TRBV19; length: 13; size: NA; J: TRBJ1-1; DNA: TGTGCCAGTGGGCGGAACCTGAACACTGAAGCTTTCTTT; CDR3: CASGRNLNTEAFF
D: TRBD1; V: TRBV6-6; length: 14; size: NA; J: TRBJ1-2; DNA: TGTGCCAGCCGATTCGGACAGGGATACTATGGCTACACCTTC; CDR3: CASRFGQGYYGYTF
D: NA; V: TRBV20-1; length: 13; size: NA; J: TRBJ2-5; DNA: TGCAGTGCTAGAGACTACAACCACGAGACCCAGTACTTC; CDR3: CSARDYNHETQYF
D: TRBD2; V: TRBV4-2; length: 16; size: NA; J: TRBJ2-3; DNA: TGTGCCAGCAGCCGTAGCGGGGGGGCCTATTTAGATACGCAGTATTTT; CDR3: CASSRSGGAYLDTQYF
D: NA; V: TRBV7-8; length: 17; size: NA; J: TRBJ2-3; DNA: TGTGCCAGCAGCTGGCGGAGGGGCGGAGGGTCCACAGATACGCAGTATTTT; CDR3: CASSWRRGGGSTDTQYF
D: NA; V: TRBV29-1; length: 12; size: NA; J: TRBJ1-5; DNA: NA; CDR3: CSVGQGNQPQRF
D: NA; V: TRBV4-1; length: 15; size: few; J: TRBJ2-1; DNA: TGCGCCAGCAGCCAAGGGGCAGTTTCTACCAATGAGCAGTTCTTC; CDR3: CASSQGAVSTNEQFF
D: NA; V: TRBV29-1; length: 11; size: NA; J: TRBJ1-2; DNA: TGCAGCGTTGACAGCACCTATGGCTACACCTTC; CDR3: CSVDSTYGYTF
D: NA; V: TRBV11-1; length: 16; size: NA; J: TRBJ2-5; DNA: TGTGCCAGCAGCTTATCGAGGGAAAGGCCCCAAGAGACCCAGTACTTC; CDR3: CASSLSRERPQETQYF
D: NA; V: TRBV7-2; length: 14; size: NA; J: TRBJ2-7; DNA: TGTGCCAGCAGCCCCGGTGGGGTGATCCACGAGCAGTACTTC; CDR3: CASSPGGVIHEQYF
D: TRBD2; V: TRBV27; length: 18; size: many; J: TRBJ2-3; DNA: TGTGCCAGCAGTTCATTAGCGGGGGGGCCCTCTAGCACAGATACGCAGTATTTT; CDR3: CASSSLAGGPSSTDTQYF
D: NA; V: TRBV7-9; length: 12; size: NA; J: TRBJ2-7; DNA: TGTGCCAGCAGCTTCATTCTTTACGAGCAGTACTTC; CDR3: CASSFILYEQYF
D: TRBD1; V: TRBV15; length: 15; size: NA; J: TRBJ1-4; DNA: TGTGCCACCAGCAGATCCAGGGGGATTAATGAAAAACTGTTTTTT; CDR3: CATSRSRGINEKLFF
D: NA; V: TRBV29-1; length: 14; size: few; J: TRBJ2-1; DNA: TGCAGCGCACACAGCAGGGGCGCAGACAATGAGCAGTTCTTC; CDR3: CSAHSRGADNEQFF
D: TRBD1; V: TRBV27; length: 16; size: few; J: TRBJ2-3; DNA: TGTGCCAGCAGTGCCCGACAGGGGACCGCCACAGATACGCAGTATTTT; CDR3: CASSARQGTATDTQYF
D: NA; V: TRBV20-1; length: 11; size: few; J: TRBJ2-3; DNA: TGCAGTGCTAGAGTAAGGGATACGCAGTATTTT; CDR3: CSARVRDTQYF
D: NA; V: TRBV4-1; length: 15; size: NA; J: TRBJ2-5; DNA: TGCGCCAGCAGCCAAGTTGGGCCACCGCAAGAGACCCAGTACTTC; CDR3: CASSQVGPPQETQYF